A selection of T cell receptor beta chains follows, all from one sample in a study of spatial heterogeneity in lung cancer. TCRdb used MiXCR to reprocess the 5' RACE reads, holding one entry per CDR3 protein. This repertoire shows just under 95,000 distinct CDR3 sequences, 9.5% to 15% found once; its top ten account for about two fifths. The starting material was PBMCs, obtained at surgery. The receptors derive from a male donor with early-stage non-small cell lung cancer. Each CDR3 is given with its conserved first and last residue. Fields, in order: clone size, V gene, D gene, J gene, CDR3 protein, CDR3 DNA. The D gene is left open where the match is weak. Clone size is stated in some rows and not others, as once, few, many or a class when expanded.

>NA|TRBV20-1|TRBD2|TRBJ2-3
CSARGTSGFLADTQYF
TGCAGTGCTAGAGGGACTAGCGGGTTCCTGGCAGATACGCAGTATTTT
>NA|TRBV25-1|TRBD1|TRBJ2-5
CASTDRGETQYF
TGTGCCAGCACGGACAGGGGTGAGACCCAGTACTTC
>NA|TRBV28|TRBD1|TRBJ1-5
CASSMRQGMGEQPQHF
TGTGCCAGCAGTATGAGACAGGGGATGGGAGAGCAGCCCCAGCATTTT
>few|TRBV10-3|NA|TRBJ2-4
CAISESPAPPGNIQYF
TGTGCCATCAGTGAGTCACCCGCCCCCCCGGGAAACATTCAGTACTTC
>NA|TRBV29-1|TRBD1|TRBJ1-5
CSVTGGAGQPQHF
TGCAGCGTTACAGGGGGCGCGGGTCAGCCCCAGCATTTT
>NA|TRBV3-1|NA|TRBJ2-3
CASSLPGRKIADTQYF
TGTGCCAGCAGCCTACCGGGACGAAAAATCGCAGATACGCAGTATTTT
>NA|TRBV6-6|NA|TRBJ1-6
CASMVRGIGGSPLHF
TGTGCCAGCATGGTTAGGGGAATCGGTGGTTCACCCCTCCACTTT
>NA|TRBV7-8|TRBD1|TRBJ1-4
CASSLPRRDRLFF
TGTGCCAGCAGCTTACCTCGAAGGGACAGGCTGTTTTTT
>NA|TRBV12-3/TRBV12-4|NA|TRBJ1-1
CASSFEAEAFF
TGTGCCAGCAGTTTTGAAGCTGAAGCTTTCTTT
>few|TRBV29-1|NA|TRBJ2-1
CSVDRRGKYEQFF
TGCAGCGTTGATCGCCGCGGGAAGTATGAGCAGTTCTTC
>NA|TRBV11-2|NA|TRBJ2-2
CASSFTGTGELFF
TGTGCCAGCAGTTTTACAGGGACCGGGGAGCTGTTTTTT
>NA|TRBV10-3|NA|TRBJ2-3
CAITKASTDTQYF
TGTGCCATAACAAAGGCTAGCACAGATACGCAGTATTTT
>NA|TRBV13|NA|TRBJ2-7
CASSPHYEQYF
TGTGCCAGCAGCCCGCACTACGAGCAGTACTTC
>few|TRBV7-2|TRBD1|TRBJ1-5
CASSIQTGSNQPQHF
TGTGCCAGCAGCATCCAGACAGGGTCCAATCAGCCCCAGCATTTT
>once|TRBV6-2/TRBV6-3|NA|TRBJ1-5
CASTRPGGIQPQHF
TGTGCCAGCACCCGGCCCGGAGGCATTCAGCCCCAGCATTTT
>NA|TRBV18|TRBD2|TRBJ2-3
CASSQGLAENTDTQYF
TGTGCCAGCTCCCAGGGACTAGCGGAGAACACAGATACGCAGTATTTT
>NA|TRBV20-1|NA|TRBJ1-5
CSARATRRVGQPQHF
TGCAGTGCTAGAGCGACGAGGAGGGTGGGTCAGCCCCAGCATTTT
>NA|TRBV28|NA|TRBJ1-5
CASSFLGEQPQHF
TGTGCCAGCAGTTTCTTGGGGGAGCAGCCCCAGCATTTT
>NA|TRBV18|TRBD2|TRBJ2-5
CASSPSGLAGDQETQYF
TGTGCCAGCTCACCAAGCGGACTAGCGGGGGACCAAGAGACCCAGTACTTC
>NA|TRBV9|TRBD2|TRBJ2-3
CASSVGLAGWADTQYF
TGTGCCAGCAGCGTAGGACTAGCGGGCTGGGCAGATACGCAGTATTTT
>NA|TRBV7-9|NA|TRBJ2-7
CASSTRTAYEQYF
TGTGCCAGCAGCACTCGGACAGCCTACGAGCAGTACTTC
>many|TRBV6-2/TRBV6-3|TRBD2|TRBJ2-5
CASRGTSEETQYF
TGTGCCAGCAGGGGGACTAGCGAAGAGACCCAGTACTTC
>few|TRBV4-3|TRBD1|TRBJ2-6
CASSLAGTGRSSGANVLTF
TGCGCCAGCAGCCTAGCCGGGACAGGGCGTAGCTCTGGGGCCAACGTCCTGACTTTC
>many|TRBV9|NA|TRBJ2-2
CASSVGRVNTGELFF
TGTGCCAGCAGCGTAGGGAGGGTGAACACCGGGGAGCTGTTTTTT
>few|TRBV15|NA|TRBJ2-2
CATSGRTGELFF
TGTGCCACCAGCGGCCGGACCGGGGAGCTGTTTTTT
>many|TRBV5-4|NA|TRBJ2-1
CASTGGSEQFF
TGTGCCAGCACCGGGGGCAGTGAGCAGTTCTTC
>NA|TRBV7-9|NA|TRBJ2-1
CASSPSVHEQFF
TGTGCCAGCAGCCCTTCCGTCCATGAGCAGTTCTTC
>NA|TRBV20-1|NA|TRBJ2-7
CSAARPRGGLYEQYF
TGCAGTGCCGCGAGGCCAAGGGGGGGCTTGTACGAGCAGTACTTC
>NA|TRBV4-2|TRBD2|TRBJ2-2
CASSQEPAGPNTGELFF
TGTGCCAGCAGCCAAGAACCAGCGGGACCGAACACCGGGGAGCTGTTTTTT
>many|TRBV10-2|NA|TRBJ2-3
CASNGEVGADTQYF
TGCGCCAGCAACGGGGAGGTGGGGGCAGATACGCAGTATTTT
>few|TRBV2|NA|TRBJ2-2
CARSRAVGTGELFF
TGTGCCAGGTCTCGGGCAGTAGGGACCGGGGAGCTGTTTTTT
>many|TRBV6-2/TRBV6-3|NA|TRBJ2-5
CASSRSGLQETQYF
TGTGCCAGCAGTCGCTCGGGACTTCAAGAGACCCAGTACTTC